These T cell receptor beta chains were read from a single sample in a study of blood T cells in healthy people across ages. Each CDR3 protein gets one entry after TCRdb re-called the 5' RACE reads with MiXCR. The data show roughly 900,000 distinct CDR3 sequences, under 35% seen once. The source material was blood. The receptors were gathered from a woman at least 80 years old in good health. Both conserved end residues are part of each CDR3. Fields, in order: V gene, J gene, clone size, D gene, CDR3 protein, CDR3 DNA. D genes are given only for firm matches. For some rows the clone size is stated as once, few or many, or as a class when expanded; others skip it.

v_gene: TRBV12-3/TRBV12-4
j_gene: TRBJ2-7
abundance: many
d_gene: .
CDR3aa: CASSKYEQYF
CDR3nt: TGTGCCAGCAGTAAATACGAGCAGTACTTC

v_gene: TRBV20-1
j_gene: TRBJ2-7
abundance: .
d_gene: .
CDR3aa: CSASSSLRAYEHYF
CDR3nt: TGCAGTGCGAGCAGTTCGTTGAGAGCCTACGAGCACTACTTC

v_gene: TRBV3-1
j_gene: TRBJ1-1
abundance: .
d_gene: TRBD1
CDR3aa: CASSRRQGGGTTEAFF
CDR3nt: TGTGCCAGCAGCCGCCGACAGGGAGGTGGGACTACTGAAGCTTTCTTT

v_gene: TRBV3-1
j_gene: TRBJ1-2
abundance: many
d_gene: .
CDR3aa: CASSHQGGYTF
CDR3nt: TGTGCCAGCAGCCACCAGGGAGGCTACACCTTC

v_gene: TRBV9
j_gene: TRBJ2-7
abundance: many
d_gene: .
CDR3aa: CASSVGGSSYEQYF
CDR3nt: TGTGCCAGCAGCGTAGGAGGGTCCTCCTACGAGCAGTACTTC

v_gene: TRBV6-6
j_gene: TRBJ2-7
abundance: few
d_gene: TRBD2
CDR3aa: CASSYSTVGRGVEQYF
CDR3nt: TGTGCCAGCAGTTACTCGACAGTAGGGCGGGGGGTTGAGCAGTACTTC

v_gene: TRBV20-1
j_gene: TRBJ2-5
abundance: .
d_gene: TRBD1
CDR3aa: CSATKFADRGLETQYF
CDR3nt: TGCAGTGCCACTAAATTCGCGGACAGGGGGCTTGAGACCCAGTACTTC

v_gene: TRBV7-9
j_gene: TRBJ2-7
abundance: many
d_gene: TRBD1
CDR3aa: CASSAWDRGPEQYF
CDR3nt: TGTGCCAGCAGCGCCTGGGACAGGGGTCCCGAGCAGTACTTC

v_gene: TRBV6-2/TRBV6-3
j_gene: TRBJ1-2
abundance: few
d_gene: TRBD1
CDR3aa: CASSSLDRNYGYTF
CDR3nt: TGTGCCAGCAGTTCTCTGGACAGGAACTATGGCTACACCTTC

v_gene: TRBV20-1
j_gene: TRBJ2-5
abundance: many
d_gene: .
CDR3aa: CSATRAEFQETQYF
CDR3nt: TGCAGTGCTACCCGAGCGGAGTTTCAAGAGACCCAGTACTTC